This T cell receptor (beta chain) was retrieved from a study of long-term antiretroviral therapy in people with HIV. Study results and limitations: Subsequent to ART, diversity was augmented yet persisted below that of transplant donor controls.

Survey level was the resolution at which the v3.0 immunoSEQ assay ran. Sequencing set out to capture roughly 40,000-55,000 T-cell genomes per sample. Profiling relied on immunoSEQ multiplex PCR, and the TCRdb table lists in-frame clones only, not all of them. The top ten clones hold around 4.8% of a sample with 23,000 or so clones, more than 65% of them seen once. The CDR3 sequence is 16 residues long. Germline-derived CDR1 and CDR2 are SGHRS and YFSETQ. V dropped 0 bases and J dropped 6 bases, with 19 bases sitting between them. About this clone: Its antigen is as yet unknown.

This clonotype was obtained from a middle-aged woman with HIV. This chain connects TRBV5-1 to TRBJ2-7, with TRBD1 as a possible D gene (6 bases). Sequencing was performed on unsorted PBMCs, taken 0.5 years after starting antiretroviral therapy. Here the CDR3 reads CASSLGDTSRSGEQYF. For the CDR3, the DNA is TGCGCCAGCAGCTTGGGGGACACTTCAAGAAGTGGCGAGCAGTACTTC.